This is a list of T cell receptor beta chains from one sample in a study of T cells in Graves' hyperthyroidism and ophthalmopathy. MiXCR, run by TCRdb on the multiplex PCR reads, gives a single entry per CDR3 protein. Seen here are about 460,000 distinct CDR3 sequences, roughly 23% observed once, and the top ten hold roughly 49%. The sample consisted of blood. All receptors derive from a woman in her 70s with Graves' ophthalmopathy. The CDR3 runs from the conserved cysteine through the conserved F or W. D genes are given only for firm matches. A clone size is listed for some rows: how often the clone was seen (once, few, many), or a class if it is expanded.

cdr3_length d_call j_call clone_size v_call cdr3_nt cdr3_aa
17 TRBD2 TRBJ2-1 many TRBV6-2/TRBV6-3 TGTGCCAGCACGTGGCAAGCGGGAGGGCCGCAGTACAATGAGCAGTTCTTC CASTWQAGGPQYNEQFF
14 . TRBJ2-5 few TRBV5-6 TGTGCCAGCAGTTTCACTAGTCCTCGGGAGACCCAGTACTTC CASSFTSPRETQYF
13 TRBD2 TRBJ2-7 few TRBV6-1 TGTGCCAGCAGTCCAGCGGGAGCTGGTGAGCAGTACTTC CASSPAGAGEQYF
18 TRBD2 TRBJ2-1 . TRBV19 TGTGCCAGTAGCCTACTCTCGGGACTAGCGGGAGGGCCCAAAGAGCAGTTCTTC CASSLLSGLAGGPKEQFF
14 . TRBJ2-7 few TRBV20-1 TGCAGTGCTAGAGGGACTGGGGCGGGGAGAGAGCAGTACTTC CSARGTGAGREQYF
13 TRBD1 TRBJ1-2 many TRBV12-3/TRBV12-4 TGTGCCAGCACCCTCGACAGGGGAGAGGGCTACACCTTC CASTLDRGEGYTF
14 TRBD2 TRBJ2-3 once TRBV6-2/TRBV6-3 TGTGCCAGCGGGAGGGACCCCGGGAGTGATACGCAGTATTTT CASGRDPGSDTQYF
15 . TRBJ1-1 . TRBV5-1 TGCGCCAGCAGCTTGGTGGGGGAGGTGAACACTGAAGCTTTCTTT CASSLVGEVNTEAFF
15 TRBD2 TRBJ2-2 few TRBV7-3 TGTGCCAGCAGCTTGCGGGACTACGGCACCGGGGAGCTGTTTTTT CASSLRDYGTGELFF
16 TRBD1 TRBJ1-5 . TRBV18 TGTGCCAGCTCACAAACCGGGACAGGGGTTGGTCAGCCCCAGCATTTT CASSQTGTGVGQPQHF
15 TRBD2 TRBJ2-3 few TRBV15 TGTGCCACCGGGACTAGCGGGAGGGTAGGAGATACGCAGTATTTT CATGTSGRVGDTQYF
14 . TRBJ2-7 few TRBV7-2 TGTGCCAGCAGCTTAAGATCGAAATCCTACGAGCAGTACTTC CASSLRSKSYEQYF
14 . TRBJ1-1 few TRBV24-1 TGTGCCACCAGTGAGGCGACAGGGAACACTGAAGCTTTCTTT CATSEATGNTEAFF
14 . TRBJ2-7 few TRBV7-9 TGTGCCAGCAGCGACGATTTTGGATTGCGTGAGCAGTACTTC CASSDDFGLREQYF
17 TRBD2 TRBJ2-1 few TRBV9 TGTGCCAGCAGCGAGGGACTGGTAGCGGGAGGCTACAATGAGCAGTTCTTC CASSEGLVAGGYNEQFF
17 TRBD2 TRBJ2-4 once TRBV20-1 TGCAGTGCTAGAGATAGGGCTAGCGGGAATAGGGAAAACATTCAGTACTTC CSARDRASGNRENIQYF
13 TRBD1 TRBJ2-7 . TRBV18 TGTGCCAGCTCAGGGGCGACAGGGCAGGAGCAGTACTTC CASSGATGQEQYF
16 . TRBJ2-7 many TRBV2 TGTGCCAGCAGTGAGGGTCTTGGGCCTCGGGGCTACGAGCAGTACTTC CASSEGLGPRGYEQYF
14 . TRBJ1-5 . TRBV6-2/TRBV6-3 TGTGCCAGCAGTACCAGACGGAACAATCAGCCCCAGCATTTT CASSTRRNNQPQHF
15 TRBD2 TRBJ2-5 many TRBV20-1 TGCAGTGCCCCCGGACTAGCGGGAGTGGTTGAGACCCAGTACTTC CSAPGLAGVVETQYF
15 . TRBJ2-1 many TRBV7-9 TGTGCCAGCAGCGTCGTTTTGGGGAGCTACAATGAGCAGTTCTTC CASSVVLGSYNEQFF
15 . TRBJ1-4 . TRBV5-5 TGTGCCAGCAGCCCTCAGGGGACAACTAATGAAAAACTGTTTTTT CASSPQGTTNEKLFF
14 TRBD2 TRBJ2-7 few TRBV4-3 TGCGCCAGCAGCCAATCGGGAGGGACCTACGAGCAGTACTTC CASSQSGGTYEQYF
14 TRBD1 TRBJ2-7 . TRBV6-1 TGTGCCAGCAGCCGCCAGGGGGCCGGCTACGAGCAGTACTTC CASSRQGAGYEQYF
14 . TRBJ2-4 once TRBV20-1 TGCAGTGCTAGTAGGGGGACTACCAAAAACATTCAGTACTTC CSASRGTTKNIQYF
11 . TRBJ1-5 few TRBV28 TGTGCCAGCAGTATCAATCAGCCCCAGCATTTT CASSINQPQHF
12 TRBD2 TRBJ2-1 few TRBV29-1 TGCAGCGCAGCGGGAGGGCCCAATGAGCAGTTCTTC CSAAGGPNEQFF
15 TRBD2 TRBJ2-3 few TRBV10-3 TGTGCCATCAGTGTCAGCGGGAGAAGCACAGATACGCAGTATTTT CAISVSGRSTDTQYF
14 TRBD2 TRBJ2-7 . TRBV20-1 TGCAGTGCCAACTCGGGGCGGGAGGTGTACGAGCAGTACTTC CSANSGREVYEQYF
11 . TRBJ2-3 . TRBV12-3/TRBV12-4 TGTGCCAGCAGCAAACCAGATACGCAGTATTTT CASSKPDTQYF
12 . TRBJ2-7 . TRBV20-1 TGCAGTGCTAGAAGGGCAGGGTCCGAGCAGTACTTC CSARRAGSEQYF
18 . TRBJ2-6 . TRBV11-1 TGTGCCAGCAGCTTAGGCTCTGCGAGCCTCTCTGGGGCCAACGTCCTGACTTTC CASSLGSASLSGANVLTF
19 TRBD2 TRBJ2-1 once TRBV20-1 TGCAGTGCTAGAGATTTACGGCTAGCGGGAGGTAGCGCCTACAATGAGCAGTTCTTC CSARDLRLAGGSAYNEQFF
13 TRBD2 TRBJ2-5 . TRBV10-3 TGTGCCATCCAGGCGGGAGACCAAGAGACCCAGTACTTC CAIQAGDQETQYF
15 TRBD2 TRBJ2-3 many TRBV2 TGTGCCAGCAGTGACGCACTAGCGGGAGCAGATACGCAGTATTTT CASSDALAGADTQYF
20 TRBD2 TRBJ2-1 . TRBV6-2/TRBV6-3 TGTGCCAGCAGTTATTTGGGTGGTTTTAGCGGGAGGTTGTCCTACAATGAGCAGTTCTTC CASSYLGGFSGRLSYNEQFF
16 TRBD1 TRBJ1-3 . TRBV6-1 TGTGCCAGCAGTGAAGAGGGACAGGGTAATGGAAACACCATATATTTT CASSEEGQGNGNTIYF
15 . TRBJ2-3 . TRBV20-1 TGCAGTGCCACATCCCGGCCTCAAATCACAGATACGCAGTATTTT CSATSRPQITDTQYF
14 . TRBJ2-3 . TRBV7-9 TGTGCCAGCAGCTTAAAGGGCAGCACAGATACGCAGTATTTT CASSLKGSTDTQYF
13 . TRBJ1-2 many TRBV6-1 TGTGCCAGCAGATTCGGGCGAAACTATGGCTACACCTTC CASRFGRNYGYTF
16 . TRBJ2-5 . TRBV5-1 TGCGCCAGCAGCTTGGCCGCGGCAGTGGAACAAGAGACCCAGTACTTC CASSLAAAVEQETQYF
15 . TRBJ2-3 . TRBV7-8 TGTGCCAGCAGCTCCCCGGGCGCGAGGGCAGATACGCAGTATTTT CASSSPGARADTQYF
14 . TRBJ2-2 few TRBV27 TGTGCCAGCAAGGTAGCGACGAACACCGGGGAGCTGTTTTTT CASKVATNTGELFF
13 . TRBJ2-7 many TRBV12-3/TRBV12-4 TGTGCCAGCAGTTGGGGTTGGAGATACGAGCAGTACTTC CASSWGWRYEQYF
16 . TRBJ1-6 few TRBV9 TGTGCCAGCAGTCCTCAGCTACAGGGAAGTGATTCACCCCTCCACTTT CASSPQLQGSDSPLHF
14 TRBD2 TRBJ2-1 . TRBV3-1 TGTGCCAGCAGCCATCTGGGGGGGAGGAATGAGCAGTTCTTC CASSHLGGRNEQFF
13 . TRBJ2-2 many TRBV6-2/TRBV6-3 TGTGCCAGCAGTTACATAGCGGCCGGGGAGCTGTTTTTT CASSYIAAGELFF